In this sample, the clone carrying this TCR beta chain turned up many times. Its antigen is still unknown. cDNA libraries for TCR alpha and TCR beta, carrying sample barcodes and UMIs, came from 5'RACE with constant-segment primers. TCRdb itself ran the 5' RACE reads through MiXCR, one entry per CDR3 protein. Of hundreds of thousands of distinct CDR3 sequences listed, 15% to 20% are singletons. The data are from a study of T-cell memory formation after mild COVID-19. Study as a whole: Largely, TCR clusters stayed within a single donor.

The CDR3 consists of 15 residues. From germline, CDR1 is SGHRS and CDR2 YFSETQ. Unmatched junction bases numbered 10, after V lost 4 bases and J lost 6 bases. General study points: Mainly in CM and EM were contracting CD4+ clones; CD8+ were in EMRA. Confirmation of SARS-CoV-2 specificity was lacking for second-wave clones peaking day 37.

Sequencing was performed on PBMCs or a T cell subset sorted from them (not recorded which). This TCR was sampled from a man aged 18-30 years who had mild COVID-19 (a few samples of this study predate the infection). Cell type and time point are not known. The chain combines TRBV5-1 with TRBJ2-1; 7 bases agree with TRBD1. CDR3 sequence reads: CASSQRQGRSNEQFF. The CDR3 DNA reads TGCGCCAGCAGCCAGAGACAGGGTAGAAGCAATGAGCAGTTCTTC.